The 2 T cell receptor beta chains below all came from one sample that was sequenced in a study of response to subunit inactivated influenza vaccine. In TCRdb, the RT-PCR reads were re-called with MiXCR into one record per CDR3 protein. This table has hundreds of thousands of distinct CDR3 sequences, about 10% appearing once. These data were also reused for a study on T cells expressing NK-cell markers. From that study: What made the TCR beta cDNA was 5'RACE template switching with UMIs.

Sequences were derived from PBMCs from blood, sampled on the day of vaccination. All receptors come from a man aged 45-65 years who received an inactivated influenza vaccine.

V is TRBV29-1 and J is TRBJ2-5, with D tentatively TRBD2 (5 bases). With 6 bases removed from V and 4 bases from J, the gap between germline ends came to 12 bases. The CDR3 runs 12 residues. Germline values: CDR1 SQVTM, CDR2 ANQGSEA. This CDR3 reads CSVQRQGETQYF. For the CDR3, the DNA is TGCAGCGTCCAGCGGCAAGGAGAGACCCAGTACTTC.

DNA for the CDR3: TGCGCCAGCAGCCAAGATCATACGCCTAATGAAAAACTGTTTTTT. Its translation: CASSQDHTPNEKLFF. V gene TRBV4-3 combines with J gene TRBJ1-4; D is unresolved. This CDR3 is 15 amino acids long. The germline V gene has CDR1 LGHNA and CDR2 YSLEER. V lost 0 bases, J lost 3 bases, and 8 bases lay in between.